Given below is one TCR beta chain in context. The antigen is undetermined. CDR1 and CDR2 (germline): SNHLY, FYNNEI. The CDR3 contains 15 residues. V lost 0 bases and J 2 bases, leaving 8 bases between the germline ends. The table came from immunoSEQ multiplex PCR; TCRdb's copy has only in-frame clones and leaves some out. The sample records 70,000 to 90,000 clones, over 70% being singletons. The data stem from a study of radiotherapy plus CTLA-4 blockade in lung cancer. Turning to the study itself: With 30% to 40% of patients having disease control, objective responses were seen in about 17%.

Notes on the study in general: Researchers report tumor-derived TCR clones expanding in blood after radiotherapy plus ipilimumab. Response, reportedly, was best predicted by interferon-beta along with early blood T cell clone dynamics.

With ipilimumab providing CTLA-4 blockade, focal radiation was administered to patients who had chemo-refractory metastatic non-small-cell lung cancer. This receptor was identified in a human donor with non-small cell lung cancer whose response to radiotherapy plus ipilimumab could not be evaluated. Some clones in this sample may be carry-over from other donors' samples. This chain links TRBV2 with TRBJ2-1, with D possibly being TRBD2 (6 bases). This specimen consisted of peripheral blood, obtained from a patient treated with radiotherapy plus ipilimumab. In DNA form, the CDR3 reads TGTGCCAGCAGTGAAGCCGCGGGGCCCTACAATGAGCAGTTCTTC. Translation: CASSEAAGPYNEQFF.